This entry features one T cell receptor beta chain sequence. Its specificity is not known. Isolated RNA was reverse transcribed in full, so expressed TCRB transcripts were sequenced. Repertoires were generated with immunoSEQ multiplex PCR, while TCRdb's copy carries only in-frame clones and drops some. The sample yields 12,000 to 15,000 clones, about two thirds seen once. This entry belongs to a study of beta chain features in type 1 diabetes. Findings and limits, study-wide: High-TCR-expressing cells could be over-represented by cDNA sequencing. Across all four CD4+ subsets, people with type 1 diabetes showed modestly shorter TCRB CDR3s. Within the patient group, naive, central memory and Treg TCRB repertoires appeared more similar to each other than within healthy donors.

The CDR3 has 14 residues. V shed 5 bases, J shed 8 bases, and the junction held 5 bases outside the gene matches. Germline V gene data show CDR1 as MNHEY and CDR2 as SVGAGI. The genes are TRBV6-5 and TRBJ2-1, with 11 nucleotides matching TRBD2. This TCR came from a woman younger than 30 with type 1 diabetes. Sequenced material: stem cell memory CD4+ T cells from blood. CDR3 protein: CASSGTSGLHEQFF. The CDR3 region has the DNA TGTGCCAGCAGTGGGACTAGCGGCTTACATGAGCAGTTCTTC.